The 24 T cell receptor beta chains below come from one sample, sequenced in a study of T cell responses to AZD1222 COVID-19 vaccine. TCRdb's copy holds only in-frame clones and misses some; the assay was immunoSEQ multiplex PCR. The sample lists approximately 85,000 clones; about 86% were seen once. This sample comprised peripheral blood, obtained on day 0 of AZD1222 vaccination. These receptors were taken from an adult in good health.

The V call is TRBV11-2, the J call TRBJ2-7; the match to TRBD1 covers 8 bases. CDR3 length: 13 residues. Germline CDR1 SGHAT, CDR2 FQNNGV. V dropped 4 bases and J dropped 2; count of bases not matched to a gene: 1. The CDR3 coding sequence is TGTGCCAGCAGCTCGACAGGGGCCTACGAGCAGTACTTC. Amino acids: CASSSTGAYEQYF.

The V and J genes are TRBV19 and TRBJ1-5, with TRBD1 matching 9 bases. The V and J ends lost 10 bases and 2 bases, in that order; junction bases with no gene match: 9. The CDR3 spans 15 residues. Germline assignment: CDR1 LNHDA and CDR2 SQIVND (reference sequence). CDR3: CATSSQGAGNQPQHF. DNA for the CDR3: TGTGCCACCTCCTCACAGGGGGCGGGCAATCAGCCCCAGCATTTT.

This clone has only one observation. V is TRBV5-6 and J is TRBJ1-2; the D is unclear. The V gene lost 2 bases and the J gene lost 2 bases, with 7 bases spanning the gap. This CDR3 region has 13 residues. The germline V gene encodes CDR1 SGHDT and CDR2 YYEEEE. The CDR3 region has the DNA TGTGCCAGCAGCTTCGGGAGCAACTATGGCTACACCTTC. It encodes CASSFGSNYGYTF.

This chain uses TRBV6-5 with TRBJ1-5, with unresolved D. Deletions cut 4 bases from V and 4 bases from J, with 11 bases between. CDR1 and CDR2 from the germline V gene are MNHEY and SVGAGI. The CDR3 sequence is 14 residues long. The CDR3 reads CASSSPGLNQPQHF. The CDR3 DNA reads TGTGCCAGCAGTTCTCCGGGCCTTAATCAGCCCCAGCATTTT.

The chain links TRBV2 to TRBJ1-2, with a possible D match to TRBD1 (5 bases). Between the trimmed V and J ends, which lost 1 base and 8 bases, there was a span of 17 bases. Germline V gene lookup returns CDR1 SNHLY and CDR2 FYNNEI. The CDR3 sequence is 15 residues long. CDR3 protein: CASSEGSVLAGGYTF. CDR3 sequence (DNA): TGTGCCAGCAGTGAAGGGTCAGTGCTCGCAGGGGGCTACACCTTC. The full variable domain, with the rest looked up from reference TRBV2 and TRBJ1-2, is EPEVTQTPSHQVTQMGQEVILRCVPISNHLYFYWYRQILGQKVEFLVSFYNNEISEKSEIFDDQFSVERPDGSNFTLKIRSTKLEDSAMYFCASSEGSVLAGGYTFGSGTRLTVV.

This clone was detected only a few times. V gene TRBV6-5 combines with J gene TRBJ2-2; D is uncertain. Germline V CDR1 and CDR2: MNHEY, SVGAGI. The CDR3 runs 11 residues. V gave up 8 bases and J gave up 4 bases, with 5 bases separating them. The CDR3 DNA reads as TGTGCCAGCCGGGTCACCGGGGAGCTGTTTTTT. Its protein is CASRVTGELFF.

This chain links TRBV24-1 with TRBJ2-5; the D gene is possibly TRBD2 (6 bases). Germline V lookup: CDR1 KGHDR, CDR2 SFDVKD. Trimming cost V 9 bases and J 2 bases, with 9 bases left between them. The CDR3 runs 12 residues. The CDR3 here is CATGTGQETQYF. CDR3 DNA sequence: TGTGCCACCGGGACTGGACAAGAGACCCAGTACTTC.

The V call is TRBV7-3, the J call TRBJ2-5, with 9 bases fitting TRBD1. The CDR3 is 17 residues long. Germline V gene lookup returns CDR1 SGHTA and CDR2 FQGTGA. V was clipped by 4 bases and J by 4 bases; unmatched bases: 13. This CDR3 is CASSSGVGTGTAETQYF. The CDR3 DNA reads as TGTGCCAGCAGCTCGGGGGTTGGGACAGGGACGGCAGAGACCCAGTACTTC.

The CDR3 nucleotides read TGTGCCAGCAGCTTAGGCCCTGTTGGGTCCTACGAGCAGTACTTC. This encodes CASSLGPVGSYEQYF. This chain connects TRBV7-9 to TRBJ2-7; D is uncertain. This CDR3 comprises 15 residues. Trimming took 1 base from V and 1 from J, leaving 11 bases between them. CDR1 is SEHNR, CDR2 FQNEAQ, per germline (reference sequence).

This chain links TRBV3-1 (or the pseudogene TRBV3-2) with TRBJ1-2; no reliable D call. The CDR3 has 12 residues. Germline V lookup: CDR1 LGHDT, CDR2 YNNKEL (reference sequence). V was trimmed by 0 bases and J by 3 bases, leaving 2 bases between them. The CDR3 is CASSQEYYGYTF. DNA of the CDR3: TGTGCCAGCAGCCAAGAGTACTATGGCTACACCTTC.

The rearrangement uses TRBV2 and TRBJ2-1; D might be TRBD1 or TRBD2, each matching 5 bases. CDR3 length: 15 residues. V shed 6 bases and J shed 11 bases, with 23 bases lying between them. The germline gives CDR1 SNHLY, CDR2 FYNNEI. CDR3 region: CASREYTGTPGQQFF. The CDR3 DNA is TGTGCCAGCAGGGAGTACACCGGGACCCCTGGACAGCAGTTCTTC.

This chain uses TRBV6-5 with TRBJ2-5; D unresolved. Between the trimmed V and J ends, which lost 2 bases and 4 bases, there was a span of 5 bases. The CDR3 runs to 12 residues. CDR1 and CDR2 (germline): MNHEY, SVGAGI. In DNA form, the CDR3 reads TGTGCCAGCAGTTACATGGGAGAGACCCAGTACTTC. This translates into CASSYMGETQYF.

The chain carries TRBV2 and TRBJ2-7; the D gene is possibly TRBD2 (5 bases). There are 14 residues in the CDR3. Trimming left V 6 bases short and J 6 bases short, with 18 bases between. Per germline, CDR1 SNHLY and CDR2 FYNNEI. CDR3 nucleotides: TGTGCCAGCAGGGTCGCTGCGGAGGTAGGCGAGCAGTACTTC. It specifies CASRVAAEVGEQYF. The full variable domain, rest sourced from reference TRBV2 and TRBJ2-7, is EPEVTQTPSHQVTQMGQEVILRCVPISNHLYFYWYRQILGQKVEFLVSFYNNEISEKSEIFDDQFSVERPDGSNFTLKIRSTKLEDSAMYFCASRVAAEVGEQYFGPGTRLTVT.

The V call is TRBV19, the J call TRBJ2-7, with 11 positions matching TRBD1. J gave up 3 bases and V 5 bases, and 9 bases lay outside the gene matches. The CDR3 is 16 residues long. Germline V lookup: CDR1 LNHDA, CDR2 SQIVND (reference sequence). CDR3: CASSRSGTGGFYEQYF. In nucleotides, the CDR3 is TGTGCCAGTAGTCGATCGGGGACAGGGGGTTTCTACGAGCAGTACTTC.

V gene TRBV1 combines with J gene TRBJ1-4; TRBD1 was called by the table and not checked on the DNA. TRBV1 is a pseudogene locus. This CDR3 contains 16 residues. The CDR3 DNA sequence: TGCACCAGCAGCCAAGATCCACCGGGAAGGGGGGAAAAACTGTTTTTT. Protein sequence: CTSSQDPPGRGEKLFF.

This clone was counted a few times. V is TRBV5-1 and J is TRBJ2-4, with a weak D call TRBD2 (6 bases). The germline CDR1 and CDR2 sequences are SGHRS and YFSETQ. CDR3 length: 14 residues. Deletions cut 0 bases from V and 8 bases from J, with 12 bases between. The CDR3 coding sequence is TGCGCCAGCAGCTTGGCCCCGGGAGCTGACATTCAGTACTTC. It yields the protein CASSLAPGADIQYF.

This clone was observed once. This chain uses TRBV6-4 with TRBJ2-2, with 10 bases fitting TRBD1. The CDR3 has 13 amino acids. V shed 6 bases, J shed 7 bases, and the junction held 2 bases outside the gene matches. Germline V gene data show CDR1 as MRHNA and CDR2 as SNTAGT. The DNA of the CDR3 is TGTGCCAGCAGGACAGGGGGCAGCGGGGAGCTGTTTTTT. Protein: CASRTGGSGELFF.

DNA of the CDR3: TGTGCCAGCAGTAGGACAGGGACCACTGAAGCTTTCTTT. This encodes CASSRTGTTEAFF. V and J are TRBV28 and TRBJ1-1, with 8 bases lining up with TRBD1. CDR1 is MDHEN and CDR2 is SYDVKM in the germline V gene. J gave up 4 bases and V 5 bases, and 3 bases lay outside the gene matches. CDR3 length: 13 amino acids.

This chain links TRBV5-1 with TRBJ1-3; 8 bases agree with TRBD1. CDR1 is SGHRS, CDR2 YFSETQ, per germline. Germline trimming cut 4 bases from V and 0 bases from J; bases unmatched to any gene: 6. The CDR3 has 16 residues. CDR3 loop: CASSPWTGRSGNTIYF. In nucleotides, the CDR3 is TGCGCCAGCAGCCCCTGGACAGGGCGCTCTGGAAACACCATATATTTT.

The CDR3 spells CASSVAGGQGAAQYF. In DNA, the CDR3 is TGTGCCAGCAGCGTAGCAGGGGGACAGGGGGCAGCGCAGTATTTT. The V call is TRBV9, the J call TRBJ2-3, with 12 bases aligning to TRBD1. CDR1 and CDR2 from the germline V gene are SGDLS and YYNGEE. The CDR3 sequence is 15 residues long. Trimming removed 0 bases from V and 10 bases from J; junction bases left unmatched: 6.

The rearrangement joins TRBV5-1 to TRBJ1-6; TRBD1 matches at 10 bases. Trimming removed 6 bases from V and 10 bases from J; junction bases left unmatched: 10. The germline gives CDR1 SGHRS, CDR2 YFSETQ. This CDR3 comprises 15 residues. The CDR3 DNA reads TGCGCCAGCACCCCAGAGGGGACAGGGGTATCACCCCTCCACTTT. Translation: CASTPEGTGVSPLHF.

The rearrangement uses TRBV9 and TRBJ1-1; D gene ambiguous. The CDR3 contains 16 residues. V lost 0 bases, J lost 0 bases, and 12 bases lay in between. Germline CDR1 and CDR2: SGDLS and YYNGEE. DNA for the CDR3: TGTGCCAGCAGCGTAGGAGGAGAGACATTGAACACTGAAGCTTTCTTT. Translation gives CASSVGGETLNTEAFF.

This clone is categorized as medium-sized. This chain uses TRBV6-6 with TRBJ2-7; D unresolved. CDR3 length: 15 amino acids. V lost 7 bases, J lost 2 bases, and 18 bases lay in between. The germline V gene encodes CDR1 MNHNY and CDR2 SVGAGI (reference sequence). The CDR3 loop reads CASTTPEAGAYEQYF. In DNA form, the CDR3 reads TGTGCCAGCACCACACCTGAGGCCGGAGCCTACGAGCAGTACTTC.

The chain joins TRBV7-8 to TRBJ1-1; 11 nucleotides match TRBD1. In germline, CDR1 is SGHVS, CDR2 FQNEAQ. CDR3 length equals 15 residues. V shed 2 bases and J 4 bases; nucleotides not matched to a gene: 3. The CDR3 reads CASSLQGQGGTEAFF. CDR3 DNA sequence: TGTGCCAGCAGCTTACAGGGACAGGGGGGCACTGAAGCTTTCTTT.